This TCR beta chain originates from a study of blood T cells in healthy people across ages. General study results and limits: Samples with more naive T cells showed higher observed beta diversity.

A second PCR of roughly 7 to 11 cycles used a sample-barcoded 5' primer and a J-beta primer mix. MiXCR, run by TCRdb on the 5' RACE reads, gives a single entry per CDR3 protein. The sample holds about 1,600,000 distinct CDR3 sequences, roughly 40% seen once. The CDR3 sequence is 12 residues long. In germline, CDR1 is SEHNR, CDR2 FQNEAQ (reference sequence). In the case of this clonotype: Its matching antigen is unknown. Mismatch with germline at one junction end may stem from a read error.

V is TRBV7-9 and J is TRBJ2-4; unclear D gene. The sequence was obtained from a woman younger than 35 in good health. Sequenced: blood. This CDR3 is CTSSSDSIIQYF. DNA for the CDR3: TGTACCAGCAGCTCAGACTCAATCATTCAGTACTTC.